Presented here are 29 T cell receptor beta chains from one specimen sequenced in a study of CD8 T cells in ankylosing spondylitis. TCRdb passed the 5' RACE reads through MiXCR, listing each CDR3 protein once. Of 180,000 or so distinct CDR3 sequences in the sample, 11% were seen once. Sequencing used blood, either unsorted or a sorted T cell fraction (not recorded which). These receptors all stem from a male donor with ankylosing spondylitis or in good health (not recorded which).

This clonotype was picked up many times. The rearrangement uses TRBV20-1 and TRBJ1-6; the D gene is possibly TRBD1 (6 bases). The germline V gene has CDR1 DFQATT and CDR2 SNEGSKA (reference sequence). The CDR3 runs to 15 residues. The V end was cut by 0 bases, the J end by 9 bases, with 15 bases between. The CDR3 loop is CSARDPRGRGSPLHF. For the CDR3, the DNA is TGCAGTGCTAGAGACCCCAGGGGTCGGGGTTCACCCCTCCACTTT.

This clonotype was observed at least ten times. The gene calls are TRBV24-1 and TRBJ2-7; 7 bases map to TRBD1. With V trimmed by 3 bases and J by 2 bases, 9 bases remained unmatched. This CDR3 region has 16 residues. The germline V gene encodes CDR1 KGHDR and CDR2 SFDVKD. Written as DNA, the CDR3 is TGTGCCACCAGTGATCCCTCCGGGACAGAGCCCTACGAGCAGTACTTC. The encoded protein is CATSDPSGTEPYEQYF.

The genes are TRBV5-4 and TRBJ2-1; 11 bases are shared with TRBD2. The CDR3 length is 15 residues. V shed 4 bases and J 4 bases; nucleotides not matched to a gene: 4. CDR1 is SGHNT, CDR2 YYREEE, per germline (reference sequence). For the CDR3, the DNA is TGTGCCAGCAGCGGAGGGACTAGCGGATACAATGAGCAGTTCTTC. This codes for CASSGGTSGYNEQFF.

This clonotype was counted at least ten times. The V and J genes are TRBV14 and TRBJ2-7; tentative D call: TRBD2 (6 bases). Germline loops: CDR1 SGHDN, CDR2 FVKESK. The CDR3 length is 16 residues. Trimming took off 1 base at V and 1 base at J, with 14 bases between the two ends. In nucleotides, the CDR3 is TGTGCCAGCAGCCAAGGAAGGGACTTCTGGTCCTACGAGCAGTACTTC. Translated: CASSQGRDFWSYEQYF.

This clonotype has at least ten counts. The V gene is TRBV20-1, the J gene TRBJ2-1; 8 positions agree with TRBD2. V trimming: 4 bases; J trimming: 8 bases; junction bases outside the gene matches: 10. Germline V gene lookup returns CDR1 DFQATT and CDR2 SNEGSKA (reference sequence). This CDR3 contains 14 residues. For the CDR3, the DNA is TGCAGTGCTACTAGCGGGTCCCTGGGCGATGAGCAGTTCTTC. Residues: CSATSGSLGDEQFF.

This clonotype was observed a few times. The chain couples TRBV6-1 to TRBJ1-2, with D unresolved. Germline V gene lookup returns CDR1 MNHNS and CDR2 SASEGT. The V end was cut by 6 bases, the J end by 0 bases, with 14 bases between. The CDR3 sequence is 15 residues long. CDR3 sequence (DNA): TGTGCCAGCAGGCGGACCAGAACTCCTAACTATGGCTACACCTTC. Translated: CASRRTRTPNYGYTF.

This clonotype was found many times. V is TRBV20-1 and J is TRBJ2-7, with 9 bases matching TRBD1. The CDR3 spans 14 residues. CDR1 is DFQATT, CDR2 SNEGSKA, per germline (reference sequence). V gave up 5 bases and J gave up 5 bases; unmatched junction bases: 10. The CDR3 sequence is CSASPGQGGHEQYF. DNA for the CDR3: TGCAGTGCTTCTCCGGGACAGGGAGGCCACGAGCAGTACTTC.

This clonotype was seen at least ten times. The rearrangement uses TRBV20-1 and TRBJ2-5; 7 bases line up with TRBD2. V trimming: 4 bases; J trimming: 5 bases; junction bases outside the gene matches: 10. The CDR3 totals 14 residues. Germline loops: CDR1 DFQATT, CDR2 SNEGSKA (reference sequence). The DNA for the CDR3 is TGCAGTGCTACTTTAGCTAGCGGAGGGGAGACCCAGTACTTC. Its translation: CSATLASGGETQYF.

This clonotype has a count of ten or more. This rearrangement joins TRBV25-1 to TRBJ1-1; 7 positions agree with TRBD1. Germline values: CDR1 MGHDK, CDR2 SYGVNS. Losses at the gene ends were 6 bases for V and 12 bases for J; bases not matched to a gene: 13. CDR3 length equals 13 residues. As DNA, the CDR3 is TGTGCCAGCAGCGAAACCCGGGACAGTAGGACTTTCTTT. Protein: CASSETRDSRTFF. The variable domain in full, completed from reference TRBV25-1 and TRBJ1-1, reads EADIYQTPRYLVIGTGKKITLECSQTMGHDKMYWYQQDPGMELHLIHYSYGVNSTEKGDLSSESTVSRIRTEHFPLTLESARPSHTSQYLCASSETRDSRTFFGQGTRLTVV.

This clonotype was found many times. The J gene is TRBJ1-3, the V gene TRBV25-1; D is uncertain. Germline assignment: CDR1 MGHDK and CDR2 SYGVNS. The CDR3 runs 15 residues. V was cut by 4 bases and J by 2 bases, with 12 bases left in between. The CDR3 DNA reads TGTGCCAGCAGTGTATGGCAGGTAGCTGGAAACACCATATATTTT. Translation gives CASSVWQVAGNTIYF.

In this sample, this clonotype turned up many times. This chain uses TRBV29-1 with TRBJ2-1, with D possibly matching TRBD1 (5 bases). Germline V lookup: CDR1 SQVTM, CDR2 ANQGSEA. V was cut by 4 bases and J by 6 bases, with 19 bases left in between. The CDR3 sequence is 15 residues long. The DNA for the CDR3 is TGCAGCGTTGCCCCGATTCCTCTAGGGGTCAATGAGCAGTTCTTC. This codes for CSVAPIPLGVNEQFF.

This clonotype was counted many times. This sequence joins TRBV11-2 and TRBJ2-1; TRBD2 aligns across 9 bases. The CDR3 totals 17 residues. CDR1 and CDR2 from the germline V gene are SGHAT and FQNNGV. The J segment lost 4 bases and the V segment lost 5 bases, leaving 12 bases of the junction unmatched. The CDR3 here is CASSPTIQRGAYNEQFF. CDR3 nucleotide sequence: TGTGCCAGCAGCCCCACGATCCAGCGGGGGGCGTACAATGAGCAGTTCTTC.

This clonotype was detected ten times or more. The chain joins TRBV20-1 to TRBJ1-4; D perhaps matches TRBD1 (5 bases). CDR3 size: 14 residues. Trimming removed 2 bases from V and 7 bases from J, with 14 bases in between. Per the germline V gene, CDR1 is DFQATT and CDR2 is SNEGSKA (reference sequence). In nucleotides, the CDR3 is TGCAGTGCTAGAACGCAGGGCGGCGGTGAAAAACTGTTTTTT. This translates into CSARTQGGGEKLFF.

Ten or more counts support this clonotype. The V and J genes are TRBV5-1 and TRBJ2-1; D might be TRBD1 (5 bases). From germline, CDR1 is SGHRS and CDR2 YFSETQ. V lost 2 bases and J lost 0, with 12 bases in between. This CDR3 has 16 residues. The CDR3 DNA sequence: TGCGCCAGCAGCTTACTTGGGGCGAGCTCCTACAATGAGCAGTTCTTC. This gives the protein CASSLLGASSYNEQFF.

This clonotype was recorded many times. This chain links TRBV15 with TRBJ1-1; D is unclear. The CDR3 consists of 15 residues. Germline V gives CDR1 LNHNV, CDR2 YYDKDF (reference sequence). Trimming cost V 0 bases and J 1 base, with 9 bases left between them. The CDR3, as DNA: TGTGCCACCAGCAGAGATAATCGGAGGAACACTGAAGCTTTCTTT. Its translation is CATSRDNRRNTEAFF.

Here the CDR3 DNA reads TGTGCCAGCAGCCCCGTTGGAGACTGGAGGGAGCAGTTCTTC. This encodes CASSPVGDWREQFF. V is TRBV7-2 and J is TRBJ2-1; D perhaps matches TRBD2 (5 bases). Germline lookup yields CDR1 SGHTA and CDR2 FQGNSA. The CDR3 extends over 14 amino acids. V dropped 5 bases and J dropped 10 bases, with 18 bases sitting between them.

There are a few counts of this clonotype. The genes are TRBV7-2 and TRBJ2-7, with 7 positions matching TRBD1. This CDR3 contains 13 residues. V lost 5 bases, J lost 4 bases, and 5 bases stayed unmatched. Germline CDR1 reads SGHTA; CDR2 reads FQGNSA. CDR3 sequence reads: CASSLLRGYEQYF. CDR3 sequence (DNA): TGTGCCAGCAGCCTCCTCAGGGGGTACGAGCAGTACTTC.

The chain combines TRBV12-3 or TRBV12-4 with TRBJ2-7, with 8 positions matching TRBD2. V gave up 5 bases and J gave up 0 bases; unmatched junction bases: 9. This CDR3 region has 16 residues. CDR3 protein: CASSPTRSGSSYEQYF. The CDR3 DNA is TGTGCCAGCAGTCCGACTAGGAGCGGGAGCTCCTACGAGCAGTACTTC.

The gene calls are TRBV12-3 or TRBV12-4 and TRBJ1-5; 7 nucleotides line up with TRBD1. After removal of 4 bases from V and 2 bases from J, the junction contained 5 bases not matched to a gene. The CDR3 length is 15 residues. Written as DNA, the CDR3 is TGTGCCAGCAGTTCCAGGGACAGTGGCAATCAGCCCCAGCATTTT. Protein product: CASSSRDSGNQPQHF.

V gene TRBV5-6 combines with J gene TRBJ2-7, with a weak D call TRBD1 (6 bases). The CDR3 consists of 13 residues. V lost 5 bases to trimming and J lost 7 bases, with 16 bases between them. Germline lookup yields CDR1 SGHDT and CDR2 YYEEEE. CDR3: CASSLQGPQEQYF. The DNA for the CDR3 is TGTGCCAGCAGTTTACAGGGACCGCAAGAGCAGTACTTC.

The chain links TRBV7-9 to TRBJ2-1; TRBD1 or TRBD2 may be the D gene (5 bases each). The CDR3 extends over 14 amino acids. CDR1 SEHNR and CDR2 FQNEAQ come from the germline V gene (reference sequence). Trimming took 5 bases from V and 6 from J, leaving 14 bases between them. This chain's CDR3 is CASSPGTGGNEQFF. In DNA, the CDR3 is TGTGCCAGCAGCCCCGGGACGGGTGGCAATGAGCAGTTCTTC.

Ten or more counts support this clonotype. The chain employs TRBV6-5 and TRBJ2-2; D is possibly TRBD2 (6 bases). The V gene's germline CDR1 is MNHEY and CDR2 SVGAGI. CDR3 length equals 12 residues. Trimming shortened V by 5 bases and J by 5 bases, and 6 bases separated the two germline ends. CDR3 bases: TGTGCCAGCAGTCGGGGGACCGGGGAGCTGTTTTTT. The encoded protein is CASSRGTGELFF.

This clonotype was observed many times. The chain carries TRBV5-1 and TRBJ2-3; 7 bases line up with TRBD1. This CDR3 is 16 amino acids long. From germline, CDR1 is SGHRS and CDR2 YFSETQ. Trimming removed 0 bases from V and 2 bases from J; junction bases left unmatched: 6. The CDR3 here is CASSLAGGASTDTQYF. Written as DNA, the CDR3 is TGCGCCAGCAGCTTGGCAGGGGGAGCATCCACAGATACGCAGTATTTT. Based on the CDR3 plus reference TRBV5-1 and TRBJ2-3, the full variable domain is KAGVTQTPRYLIKTRGQQVTLSCSPISGHRSVSWYQQTPGQGLQFLFEYFSETQRNKGNFPGRFSGRQFSNSRSEMNVSTLELGDSALYLCASSLAGGASTDTQYFGPGTRLTVL.

About this clonotype itself: One end of the junction is discordant with germline, which a read error may explain. This sequence joins TRBV4-3 and TRBJ1-1; D not resolved. CDR1 is LGHNA and CDR2 is YSLEER in the germline V gene. The CDR3 covers 15 residues. The CDR3 DNA sequence: TGCGCCAGCAGCCAGGCCGCCGGGGTGAGCACTGAAGTTTTCTTT. It encodes CASSQAAGVSTEVFF.

This clonotype was recorded many times. The rearrangement joins TRBV7-9 to TRBJ2-7; no clear D. This CDR3 has 12 amino acids. V was cut by 5 bases and J by 4 bases, with 9 bases left in between. The germline gives CDR1 SEHNR, CDR2 FQNEAQ (reference sequence). The CDR3 nucleotides read TGTGCCAGCAGCCTAACTCCGTACGAGCAGTACTTC. Residues: CASSLTPYEQYF. The variable domain in full, completed from reference TRBV7-9 and TRBJ2-7, reads DTGVSQNPRHKITKRGQNVTFRCDPISEHNRLYWYRQTLGQGPEFLTYFQNEAQLEKSRLLSDRFSAERPKGSFSTLEIQRTEQGDSAMYLCASSLTPYEQYFGPGTRLTVT.

This clonotype was observed many times. The rearrangement joins TRBV12-3 or TRBV12-4 to TRBJ2-2; 7 nucleotides match TRBD2. The junction had 9 bases not matched to a gene; V was cut back by 8 bases and J by 6 bases. CDR3 length: 14 residues. DNA for the CDR3: TGTGCCAGCCCCCGGGGGGAATCACCCGGGGAGCTGTTTTTT. Its translation: CASPRGESPGELFF.

In its sample, this clonotype was seen many times. The chain links TRBV6-1 to TRBJ1-4, with 9 bases that match TRBD1. Germline assignment: CDR1 MNHNS and CDR2 SASEGT. The CDR3 has 13 amino acids. Trimming at V came to 5 bases and at J to 8 bases, leaving 3 bases not matched to a gene. This CDR3 is CASSRDREEKLFF. CDR3 coding DNA: TGTGCCAGCAGTCGGGACAGGGAAGAAAAACTGTTTTTT.

The chain carries TRBV2 and TRBJ2-2; a weak D match, TRBD2 (6 bases). Germline CDR1 and CDR2: SNHLY and FYNNEI. The CDR3 length is 13 residues. Trimming removed 6 bases at V and 3 bases at J, with 8 bases between. CDR3 protein: CASRKRDTGELFF. The CDR3 nucleotides read TGTGCCAGCAGGAAGCGGGACACCGGGGAGCTGTTTTTT.

This clonotype has more than one count but fewer than ten. V is TRBV5-6 and J is TRBJ2-7; 7 bases match TRBD1. The CDR3 is 14 residues long. V trimming: 5 bases; J trimming: 3 bases; junction bases outside the gene matches: 8. Germline V lookup: CDR1 SGHDT, CDR2 YYEEEE. The CDR3 region has the DNA TGTGCCAGCAGAAAGGACAGGAGAATCTACGAGCAGTACTTC. Amino acids: CASRKDRRIYEQYF.